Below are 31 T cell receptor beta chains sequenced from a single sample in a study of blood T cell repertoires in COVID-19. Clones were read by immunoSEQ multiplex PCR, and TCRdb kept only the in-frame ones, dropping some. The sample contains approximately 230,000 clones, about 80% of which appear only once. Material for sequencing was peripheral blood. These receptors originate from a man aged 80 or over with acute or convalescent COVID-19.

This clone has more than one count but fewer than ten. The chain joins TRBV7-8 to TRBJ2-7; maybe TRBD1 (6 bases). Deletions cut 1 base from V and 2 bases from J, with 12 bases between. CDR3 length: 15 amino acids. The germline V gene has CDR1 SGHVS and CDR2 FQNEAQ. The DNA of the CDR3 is TGTGCCAGCAGCTTAGTACAGGGTAGAACCTACGAGCAGTACTTC. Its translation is CASSLVQGRTYEQYF. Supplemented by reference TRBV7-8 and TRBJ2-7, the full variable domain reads GAGVSQSPRYKVAKRGQDVALRCDPISGHVSLFWYQQALGQGPEFLTYFQNEAQLDKSGLPSDRFFAERPEGSVSTLKIQRTQQEDSAVYLCASSLVQGRTYEQYFGPGTRLTVT.

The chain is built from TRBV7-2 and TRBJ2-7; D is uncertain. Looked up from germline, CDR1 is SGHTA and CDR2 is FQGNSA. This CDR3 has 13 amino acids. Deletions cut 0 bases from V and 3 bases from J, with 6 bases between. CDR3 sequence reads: CASSLALGYEQYF. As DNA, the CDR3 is TGTGCCAGCAGCTTAGCGCTAGGCTACGAGCAGTACTTC.

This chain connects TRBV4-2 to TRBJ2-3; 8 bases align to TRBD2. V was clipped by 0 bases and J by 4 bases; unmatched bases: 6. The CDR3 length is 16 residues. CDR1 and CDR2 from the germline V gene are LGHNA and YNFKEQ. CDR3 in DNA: TGTGCCAGCAGCCAAGATCTCGGGAGGGCAGCAGATACGCAGTATTTT. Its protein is CASSQDLGRAADTQYF.

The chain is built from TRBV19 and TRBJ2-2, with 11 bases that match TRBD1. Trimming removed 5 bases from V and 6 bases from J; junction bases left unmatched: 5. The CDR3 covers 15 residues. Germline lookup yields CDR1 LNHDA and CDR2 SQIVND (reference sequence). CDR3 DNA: TGTGCCAGTAGTGACCCGGGACAGGGGGCCGGGGAGCTGTTTTTT. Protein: CASSDPGQGAGELFF.

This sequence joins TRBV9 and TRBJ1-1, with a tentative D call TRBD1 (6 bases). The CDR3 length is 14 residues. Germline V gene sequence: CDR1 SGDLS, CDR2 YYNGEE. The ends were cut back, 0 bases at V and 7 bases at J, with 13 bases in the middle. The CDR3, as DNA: TGTGCCAGCAGCGTAGAAGGGCAGGGGATTGAAGCTTTCTTT. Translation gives CASSVEGQGIEAFF.

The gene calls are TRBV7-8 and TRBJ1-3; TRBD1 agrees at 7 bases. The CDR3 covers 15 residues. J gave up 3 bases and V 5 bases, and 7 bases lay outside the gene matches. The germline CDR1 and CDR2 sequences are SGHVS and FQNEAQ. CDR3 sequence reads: CASSPWTGFGNTIYF. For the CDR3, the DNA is TGTGCCAGCAGCCCCTGGACAGGTTTTGGAAACACCATATATTTT.

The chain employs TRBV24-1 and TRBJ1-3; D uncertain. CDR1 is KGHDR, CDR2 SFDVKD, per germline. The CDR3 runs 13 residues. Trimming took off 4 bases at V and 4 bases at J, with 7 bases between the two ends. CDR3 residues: CATSEELGNTIYF. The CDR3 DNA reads TGTGCCACCAGTGAGGAGTTGGGAAACACCATATATTTT.

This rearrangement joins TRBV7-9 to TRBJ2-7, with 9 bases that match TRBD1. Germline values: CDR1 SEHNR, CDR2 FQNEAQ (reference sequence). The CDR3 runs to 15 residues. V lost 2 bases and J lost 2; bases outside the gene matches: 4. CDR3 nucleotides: TGTGCCAGCAGCTTATCGGGACAGGGACCCTACGAGCAGTACTTC. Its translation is CASSLSGQGPYEQYF. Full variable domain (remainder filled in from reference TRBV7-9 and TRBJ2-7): DTGVSQNPRHKITKRGQNVTFRCDPISEHNRLYWYRQTLGQGPEFLTYFQNEAQLEKSRLLSDRFSAERPKGSFSTLEIQRTEQGDSAMYLCASSLSGQGPYEQYFGPGTRLTVT.

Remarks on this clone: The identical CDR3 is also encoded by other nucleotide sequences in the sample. CDR3 loop: CASSLSRTGNEKLFF. For the CDR3, the DNA is TGTGCCAGCAGTTTATCCCGGACGGGGAATGAAAAACTGTTTTTT. The rearrangement uses TRBV27 and TRBJ1-4; D is uncertain. Germline values: CDR1 MNHEY, CDR2 SMNVEV (reference sequence). V was trimmed by 0 bases and J by 5 bases, leaving 10 bases between them. The CDR3 has 15 amino acids.

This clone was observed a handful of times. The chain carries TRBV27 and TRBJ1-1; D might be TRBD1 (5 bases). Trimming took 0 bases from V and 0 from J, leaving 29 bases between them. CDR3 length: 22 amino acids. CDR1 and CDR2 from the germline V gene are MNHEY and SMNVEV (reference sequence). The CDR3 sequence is CASSLSGLKGRVGLIVNTEAFF. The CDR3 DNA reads TGTGCCAGCAGTTTATCGGGACTGAAGGGGAGAGTTGGCCTAATAGTGAACACTGAAGCTTTCTTT.

CDR3 amino acids: CASTFRQGDHGYTF. Written as DNA, the CDR3 is TGCGCCAGCACCTTCCGTCAGGGGGACCATGGCTACACCTTC. The chain uses TRBV5-1 and TRBJ1-2; 7 positions agree with TRBD1. J was trimmed by 6 bases and V by 6 bases; bases with no gene match: 11. Germline V CDR1 and CDR2: SGHRS, YFSETQ. CDR3 length: 14 amino acids.

The DNA for the CDR3 is TGCGCCAGCAGCTTCCCGGGACAGGGGTATGGCTACACCTTC. Translated: CASSFPGQGYGYTF. The chain joins TRBV5-1 to TRBJ1-2; 10 positions match TRBD1. This CDR3 contains 14 residues. Trimming removed 2 bases from V and 5 bases from J; junction bases left unmatched: 3. Germline V gene data show CDR1 as SGHRS and CDR2 as YFSETQ. Filled out from reference TRBV5-1 and TRBJ1-2, the complete variable domain reads KAGVTQTPRYLIKTRGQQVTLSCSPISGHRSVSWYQQTPGQGLQFLFEYFSETQRNKGNFPGRFSGRQFSNSRSEMNVSTLELGDSALYLCASSFPGQGYGYTFGSGTRLTVV.

In DNA, the CDR3 is TGCGCCAGCAGCTTGGGACTAGCCAAAGACGAGCAGTACTTC. It specifies CASSLGLAKDEQYF. The chain recombines TRBV5-1 with TRBJ2-7, with 7 bases aligning to TRBD2. The CDR3 has 14 amino acids. The V gene end was trimmed by 0 bases and the J gene end by 5 bases; junction bases not matched to a gene: 5. Germline V gene data show CDR1 as SGHRS and CDR2 as YFSETQ.

The CDR3 reads CASSGTTEAFF. The CDR3 DNA reads as TGTGCCAGTTCCGGGACTACTGAAGCTTTCTTT. V gene TRBV14 combines with J gene TRBJ1-1; D might be TRBD1 (5 bases). Trimming took off 9 bases at V and 5 bases at J, with 10 bases between the two ends. CDR3 length: 11 residues. The germline CDR1 and CDR2 sequences are SGHDN and FVKESK.

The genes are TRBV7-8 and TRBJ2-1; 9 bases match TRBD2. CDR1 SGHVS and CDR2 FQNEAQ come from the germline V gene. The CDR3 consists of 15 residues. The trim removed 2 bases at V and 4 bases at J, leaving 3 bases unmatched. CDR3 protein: CASSLSAGGYNEQFF. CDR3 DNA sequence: TGTGCCAGCAGCTTATCTGCGGGAGGGTACAATGAGCAGTTCTTC.

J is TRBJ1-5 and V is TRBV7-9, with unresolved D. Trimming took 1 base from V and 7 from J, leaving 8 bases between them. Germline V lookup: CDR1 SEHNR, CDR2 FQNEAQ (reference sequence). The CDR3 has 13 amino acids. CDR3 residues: CASSLGEGQPQHF. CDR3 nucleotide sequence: TGTGCCAGCAGCTTAGGTGAGGGACAGCCCCAGCATTTT.

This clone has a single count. CDR3 sequence: CAHGGSRDTQYF. CDR3 in DNA: TGTGCCCATGGGGGGAGTCGAGATACGCAGTATTTT. The genes are TRBV21-1 and TRBJ2-3; the table's D call of TRBD2 was not tested on the DNA. TRBV21-1 is a documented pseudogene. The CDR3 is made up of 12 amino acids.

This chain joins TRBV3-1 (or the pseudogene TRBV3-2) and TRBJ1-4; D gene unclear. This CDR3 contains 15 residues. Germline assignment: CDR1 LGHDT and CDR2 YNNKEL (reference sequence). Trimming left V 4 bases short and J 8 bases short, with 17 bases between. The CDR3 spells CASSPRGGSREKLFF. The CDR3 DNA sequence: TGTGCCAGCAGCCCCCGGGGAGGGTCGAGGGAAAAACTGTTTTTT.

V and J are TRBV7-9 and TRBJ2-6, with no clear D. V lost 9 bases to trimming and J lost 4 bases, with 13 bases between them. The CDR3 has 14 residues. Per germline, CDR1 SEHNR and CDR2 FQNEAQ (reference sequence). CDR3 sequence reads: CASLKILGANVLTF. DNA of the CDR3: TGTGCCAGTCTAAAAATCCTCGGGGCCAACGTCCTGACTTTC.

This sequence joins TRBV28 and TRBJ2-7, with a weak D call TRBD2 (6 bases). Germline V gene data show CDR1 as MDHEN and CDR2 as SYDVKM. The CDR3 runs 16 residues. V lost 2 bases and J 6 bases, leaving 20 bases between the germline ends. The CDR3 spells CASSLPPGLPRSEQYF. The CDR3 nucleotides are TGTGCCAGCAGTTTACCCCCGGGACTCCCCAGATCCGAGCAGTACTTC.

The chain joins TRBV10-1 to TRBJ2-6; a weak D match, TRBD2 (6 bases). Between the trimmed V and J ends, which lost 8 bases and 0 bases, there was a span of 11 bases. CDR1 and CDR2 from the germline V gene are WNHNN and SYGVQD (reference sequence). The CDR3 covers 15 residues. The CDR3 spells CASAPGGSGANVLTF. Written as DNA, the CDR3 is TGCGCCAGCGCCCCCGGGGGCTCTGGGGCCAACGTCCTGACTTTC.

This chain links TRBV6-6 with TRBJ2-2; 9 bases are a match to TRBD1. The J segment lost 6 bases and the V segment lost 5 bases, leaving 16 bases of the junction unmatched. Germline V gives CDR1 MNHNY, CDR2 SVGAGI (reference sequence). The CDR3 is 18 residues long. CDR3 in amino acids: CASSLIPLTGGFAGELFF. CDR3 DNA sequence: TGTGCCAGCAGTCTTATTCCACTGACAGGGGGTTTTGCCGGGGAGCTGTTTTTT.

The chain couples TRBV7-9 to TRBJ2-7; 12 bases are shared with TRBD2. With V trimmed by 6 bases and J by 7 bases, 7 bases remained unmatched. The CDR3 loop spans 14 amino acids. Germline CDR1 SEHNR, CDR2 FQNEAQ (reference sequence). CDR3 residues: CASSLAGGLSEQYF. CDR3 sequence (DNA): TGTGCCAGCAGTCTAGCGGGAGGGTTGAGTGAGCAGTACTTC.

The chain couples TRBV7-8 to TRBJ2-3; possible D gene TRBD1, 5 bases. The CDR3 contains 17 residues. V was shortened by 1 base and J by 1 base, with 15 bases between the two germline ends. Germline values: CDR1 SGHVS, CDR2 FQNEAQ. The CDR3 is CASSLVLTSRGTDTQYF. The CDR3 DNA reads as TGTGCCAGCAGCTTAGTCCTGACCTCCAGGGGCACAGATACGCAGTATTTT.

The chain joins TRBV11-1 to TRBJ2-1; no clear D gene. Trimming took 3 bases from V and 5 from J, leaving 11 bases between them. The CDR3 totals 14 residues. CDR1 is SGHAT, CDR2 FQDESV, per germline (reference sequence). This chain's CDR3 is CASSFSTNHNEQFF. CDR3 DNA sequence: TGTGCCAGCAGCTTTAGTACTAATCACAATGAGCAGTTCTTC.

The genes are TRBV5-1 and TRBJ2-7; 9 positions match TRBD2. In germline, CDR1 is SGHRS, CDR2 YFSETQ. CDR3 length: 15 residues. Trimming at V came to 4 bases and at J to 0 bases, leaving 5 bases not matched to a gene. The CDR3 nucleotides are TGCGCCAGCAGCGGCTCTAGCGGGATCTCCTACGAGCAGTACTTC. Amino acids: CASSGSSGISYEQYF.

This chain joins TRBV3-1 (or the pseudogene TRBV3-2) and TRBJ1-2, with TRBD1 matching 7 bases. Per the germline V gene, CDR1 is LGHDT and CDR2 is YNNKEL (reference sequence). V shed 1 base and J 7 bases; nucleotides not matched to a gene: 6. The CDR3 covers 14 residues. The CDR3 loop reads CASSQVDRVGGYTF. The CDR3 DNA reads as TGTGCCAGCAGCCAAGTTGACAGGGTTGGTGGCTACACCTTC.

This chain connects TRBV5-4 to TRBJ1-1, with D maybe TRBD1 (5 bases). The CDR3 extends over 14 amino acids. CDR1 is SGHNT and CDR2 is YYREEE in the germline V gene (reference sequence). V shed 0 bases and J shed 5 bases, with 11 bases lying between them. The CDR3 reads CASSLVGGRTEAFF. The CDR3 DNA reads TGTGCCAGCAGCTTGGTCGGGGGTCGGACTGAAGCTTTCTTT.

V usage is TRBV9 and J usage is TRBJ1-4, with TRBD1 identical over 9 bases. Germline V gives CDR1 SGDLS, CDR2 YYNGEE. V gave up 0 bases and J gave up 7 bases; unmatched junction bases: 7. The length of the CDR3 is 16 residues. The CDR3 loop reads CASSVAGGQGGEKLFF. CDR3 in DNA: TGTGCCAGCAGCGTAGCTGGGGGACAGGGAGGTGAAAAACTGTTTTTT.

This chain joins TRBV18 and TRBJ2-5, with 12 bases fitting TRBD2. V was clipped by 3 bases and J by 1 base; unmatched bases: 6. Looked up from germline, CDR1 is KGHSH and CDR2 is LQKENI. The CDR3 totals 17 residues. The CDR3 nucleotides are TGTGCCAGCTCACCTATGTCTAGCGGGAGGGCCCAAGAGACCCAGTACTTC. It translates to CASSPMSSGRAQETQYF.

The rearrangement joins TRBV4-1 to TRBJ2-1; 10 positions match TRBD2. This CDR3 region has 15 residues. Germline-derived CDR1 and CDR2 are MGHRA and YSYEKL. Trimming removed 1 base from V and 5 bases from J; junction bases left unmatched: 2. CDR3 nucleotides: TGCGCCAGCAGCCAAGTCGGACTAGCGGACAATGAGCAGTTCTTC. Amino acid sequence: CASSQVGLADNEQFF.